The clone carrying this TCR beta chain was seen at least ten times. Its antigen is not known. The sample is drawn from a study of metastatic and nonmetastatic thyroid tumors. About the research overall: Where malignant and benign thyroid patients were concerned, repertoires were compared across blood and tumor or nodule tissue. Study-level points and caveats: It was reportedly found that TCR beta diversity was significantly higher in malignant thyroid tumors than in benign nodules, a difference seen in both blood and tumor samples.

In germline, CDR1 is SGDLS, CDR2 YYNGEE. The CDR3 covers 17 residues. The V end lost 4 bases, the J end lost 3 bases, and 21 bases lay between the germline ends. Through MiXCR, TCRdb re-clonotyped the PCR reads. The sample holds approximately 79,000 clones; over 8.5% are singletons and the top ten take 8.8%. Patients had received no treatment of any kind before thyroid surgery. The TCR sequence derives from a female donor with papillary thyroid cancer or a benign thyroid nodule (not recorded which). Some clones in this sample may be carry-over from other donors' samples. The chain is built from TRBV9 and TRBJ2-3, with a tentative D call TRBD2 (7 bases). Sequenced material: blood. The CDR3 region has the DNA TGTGCCAGCAGCCTTCCTTTAGGGGGGGCCGGTACAGATACGCAGTATTTT. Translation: CASSLPLGGAGTDTQYF.